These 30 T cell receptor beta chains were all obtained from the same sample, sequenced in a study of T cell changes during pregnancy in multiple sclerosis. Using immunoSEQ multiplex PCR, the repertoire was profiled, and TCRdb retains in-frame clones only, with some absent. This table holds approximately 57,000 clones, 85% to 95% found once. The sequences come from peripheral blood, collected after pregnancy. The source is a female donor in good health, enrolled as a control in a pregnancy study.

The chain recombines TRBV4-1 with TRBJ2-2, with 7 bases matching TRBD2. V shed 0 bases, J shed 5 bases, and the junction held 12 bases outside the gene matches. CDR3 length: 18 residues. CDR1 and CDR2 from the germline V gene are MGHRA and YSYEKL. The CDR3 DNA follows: TGCGCCAGCAGCCAAGACCCATCATGGGCGGGAGAAACCGGGGAGCTGTTTTTT. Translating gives CASSQDPSWAGETGELFF.

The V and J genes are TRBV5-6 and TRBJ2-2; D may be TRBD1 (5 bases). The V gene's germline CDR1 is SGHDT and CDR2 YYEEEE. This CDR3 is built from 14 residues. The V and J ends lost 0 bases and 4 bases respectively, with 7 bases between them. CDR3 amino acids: CASSLVQGTGELFF. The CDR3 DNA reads TGTGCCAGCAGCTTGGTGCAGGGCACCGGGGAGCTGTTTTTT.

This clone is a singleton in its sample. CDR3 in amino acids: CASSLLGLAEDRGELFF. In nucleotides, the CDR3 is TGTGCCAGCAGCCTTTTGGGACTAGCGGAGGACCGAGGGGAGCTGTTTTTT. The chain uses TRBV4-2 and TRBJ2-2; 11 bases align to TRBD2. Germline V gene data show CDR1 as LGHNA and CDR2 as YNFKEQ. V was clipped by 4 bases and J by 8 bases; unmatched bases: 12. The CDR3 has 17 amino acids.

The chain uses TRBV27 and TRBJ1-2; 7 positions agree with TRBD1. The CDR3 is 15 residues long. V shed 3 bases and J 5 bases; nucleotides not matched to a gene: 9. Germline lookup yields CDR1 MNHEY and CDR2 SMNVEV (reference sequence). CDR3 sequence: CASSLMGTDSYGYTF. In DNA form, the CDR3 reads TGTGCCAGCAGTTTGATGGGGACAGATAGTTATGGCTACACCTTC.

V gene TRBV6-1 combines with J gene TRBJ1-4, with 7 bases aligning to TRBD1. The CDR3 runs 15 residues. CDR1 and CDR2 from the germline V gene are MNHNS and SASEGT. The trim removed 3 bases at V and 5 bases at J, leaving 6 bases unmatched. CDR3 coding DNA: TGTGCCAGCAGTGAGCCAGGACAGGTCAATGAAAAACTGTTTTTT. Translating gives CASSEPGQVNEKLFF.

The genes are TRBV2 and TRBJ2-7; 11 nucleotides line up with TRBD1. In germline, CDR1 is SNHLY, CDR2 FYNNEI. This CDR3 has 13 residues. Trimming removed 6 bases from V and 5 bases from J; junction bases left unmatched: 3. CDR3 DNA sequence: TGTGCCAGCAGAGGACAGGGGGCTGACGAGCAGTACTTC. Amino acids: CASRGQGADEQYF.

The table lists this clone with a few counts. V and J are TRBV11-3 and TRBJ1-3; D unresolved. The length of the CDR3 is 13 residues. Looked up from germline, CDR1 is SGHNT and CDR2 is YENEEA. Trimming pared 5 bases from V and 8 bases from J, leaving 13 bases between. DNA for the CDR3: TGTGCCAGCAGCAGTCCCCCCGGAGACACCATATATTTT. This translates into CASSSPPGDTIYF.

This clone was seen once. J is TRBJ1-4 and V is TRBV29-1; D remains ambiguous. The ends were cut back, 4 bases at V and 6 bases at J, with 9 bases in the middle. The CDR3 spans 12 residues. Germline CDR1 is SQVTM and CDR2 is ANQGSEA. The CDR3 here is CSVGNGDEKLFF. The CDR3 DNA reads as TGCAGCGTTGGGAACGGGGATGAAAAACTGTTTTTT.

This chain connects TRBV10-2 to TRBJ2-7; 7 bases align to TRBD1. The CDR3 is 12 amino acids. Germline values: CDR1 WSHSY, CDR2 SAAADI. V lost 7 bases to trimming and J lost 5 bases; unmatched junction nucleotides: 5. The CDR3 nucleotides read TGCGCCAGCACCCAACAGGGGAACGAGCAGTACTTC. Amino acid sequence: CASTQQGNEQYF.

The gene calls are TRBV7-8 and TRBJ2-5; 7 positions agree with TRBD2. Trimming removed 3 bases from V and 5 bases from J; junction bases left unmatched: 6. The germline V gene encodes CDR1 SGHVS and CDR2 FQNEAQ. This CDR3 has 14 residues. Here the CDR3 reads CASSFGRERETQYF. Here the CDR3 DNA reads TGTGCCAGCAGCTTCGGGCGGGAGAGGGAGACCCAGTACTTC.

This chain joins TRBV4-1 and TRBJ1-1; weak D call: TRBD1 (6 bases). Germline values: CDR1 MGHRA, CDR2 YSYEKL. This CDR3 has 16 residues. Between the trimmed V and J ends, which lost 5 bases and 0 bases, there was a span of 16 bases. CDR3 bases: TGCGCCAGCAGCTCAACGACAGGTTTGATGAACACTGAAGCTTTCTTT. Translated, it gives CASSSTTGLMNTEAFF.

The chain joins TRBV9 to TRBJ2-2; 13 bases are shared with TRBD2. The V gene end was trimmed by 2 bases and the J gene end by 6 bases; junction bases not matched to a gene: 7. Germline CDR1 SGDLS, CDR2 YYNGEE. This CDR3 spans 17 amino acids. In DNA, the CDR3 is TGTGCCAGCAGCGTCGAGGGACTAGCGGGGTCGGCCGGGGAGCTGTTTTTT. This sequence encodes CASSVEGLAGSAGELFF.

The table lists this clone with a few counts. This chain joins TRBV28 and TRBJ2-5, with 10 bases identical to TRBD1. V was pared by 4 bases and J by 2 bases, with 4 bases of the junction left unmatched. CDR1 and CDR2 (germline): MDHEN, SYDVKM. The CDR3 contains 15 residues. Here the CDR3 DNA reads TGTGCCAGCAGTTCCCGACAGGGGGCTCAAGAGACCCAGTACTTC. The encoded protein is CASSSRQGAQETQYF.

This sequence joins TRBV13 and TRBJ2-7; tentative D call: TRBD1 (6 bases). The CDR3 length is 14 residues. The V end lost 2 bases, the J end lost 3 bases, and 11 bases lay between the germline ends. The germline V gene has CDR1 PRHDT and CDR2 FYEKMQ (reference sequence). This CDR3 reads CASSLRNRVYEQYF. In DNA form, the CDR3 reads TGTGCCAGCAGCTTACGGAACAGGGTCTACGAGCAGTACTTC.

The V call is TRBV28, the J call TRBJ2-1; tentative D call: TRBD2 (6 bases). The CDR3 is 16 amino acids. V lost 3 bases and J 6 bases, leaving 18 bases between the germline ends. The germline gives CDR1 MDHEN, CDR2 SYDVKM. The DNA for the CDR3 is TGTGCCAGCAGTTTGAAAGGGCCTGGGGGGATCAATGAGCAGTTCTTC. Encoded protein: CASSLKGPGGINEQFF.

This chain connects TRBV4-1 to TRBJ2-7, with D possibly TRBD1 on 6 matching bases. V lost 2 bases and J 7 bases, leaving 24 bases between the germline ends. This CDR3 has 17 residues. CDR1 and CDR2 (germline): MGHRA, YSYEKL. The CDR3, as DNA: TGCGCCAGCAGCCAACCGTCTAAGGGGGTCGATCTGGGGGAGCAGTACTTC. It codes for CASSQPSKGVDLGEQYF.

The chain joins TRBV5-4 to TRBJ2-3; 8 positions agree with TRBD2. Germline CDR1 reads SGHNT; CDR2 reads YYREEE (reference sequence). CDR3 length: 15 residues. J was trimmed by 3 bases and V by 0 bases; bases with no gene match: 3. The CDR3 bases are TGTGCCAGCAGCTTGGGTACTAGCGGTACAGATACGCAGTATTTT. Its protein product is CASSLGTSGTDTQYF.

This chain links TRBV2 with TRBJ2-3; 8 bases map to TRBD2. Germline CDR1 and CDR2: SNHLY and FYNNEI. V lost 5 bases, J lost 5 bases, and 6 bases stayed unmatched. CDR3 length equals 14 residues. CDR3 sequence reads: CASSSSGYEDTQYF. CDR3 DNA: TGTGCCAGCAGTTCTAGCGGGTATGAAGATACGCAGTATTTT.

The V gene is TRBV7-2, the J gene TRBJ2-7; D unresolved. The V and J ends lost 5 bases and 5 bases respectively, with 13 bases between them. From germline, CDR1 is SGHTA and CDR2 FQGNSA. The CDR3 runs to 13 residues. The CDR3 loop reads CASSPRRRDEQYF. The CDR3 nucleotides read TGTGCCAGCAGCCCTAGAAGACGTGACGAGCAGTACTTC.

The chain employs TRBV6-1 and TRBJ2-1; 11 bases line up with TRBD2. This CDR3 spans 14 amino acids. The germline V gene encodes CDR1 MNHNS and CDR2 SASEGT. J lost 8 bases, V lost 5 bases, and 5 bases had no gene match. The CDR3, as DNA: TGTGCCAGCAGTTTAGCGGGGGGGAGGTATGAGCAGTTCTTC. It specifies CASSLAGGRYEQFF.

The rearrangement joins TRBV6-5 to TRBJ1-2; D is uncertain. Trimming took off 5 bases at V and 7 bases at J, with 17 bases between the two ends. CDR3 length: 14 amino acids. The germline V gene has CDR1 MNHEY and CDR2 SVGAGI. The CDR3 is CASSPPTGDSGYTF. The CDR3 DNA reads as TGTGCCAGCAGTCCCCCCACCGGGGATAGTGGCTACACCTTC.

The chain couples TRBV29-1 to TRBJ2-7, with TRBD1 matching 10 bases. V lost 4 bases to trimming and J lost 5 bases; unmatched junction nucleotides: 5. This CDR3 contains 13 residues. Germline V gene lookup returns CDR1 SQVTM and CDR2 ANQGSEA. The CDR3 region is CSVAGTGAHEQYF. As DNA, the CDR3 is TGCAGCGTTGCCGGGACAGGGGCTCACGAGCAGTACTTC.

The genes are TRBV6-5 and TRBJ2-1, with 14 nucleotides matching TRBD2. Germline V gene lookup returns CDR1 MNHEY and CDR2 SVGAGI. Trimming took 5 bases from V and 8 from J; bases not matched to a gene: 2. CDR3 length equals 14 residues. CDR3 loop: CASSRLAGGDEQFF. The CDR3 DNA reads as TGTGCCAGCAGTAGACTAGCGGGAGGGGATGAGCAGTTCTTC.

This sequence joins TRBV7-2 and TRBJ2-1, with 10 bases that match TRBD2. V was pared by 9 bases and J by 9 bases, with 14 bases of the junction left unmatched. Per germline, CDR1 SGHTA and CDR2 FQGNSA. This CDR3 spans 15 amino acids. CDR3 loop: CASSGTSDAGGEQFF. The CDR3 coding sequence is TGTGCCAGTTCCGGGACTAGCGATGCTGGTGGTGAGCAGTTCTTC.

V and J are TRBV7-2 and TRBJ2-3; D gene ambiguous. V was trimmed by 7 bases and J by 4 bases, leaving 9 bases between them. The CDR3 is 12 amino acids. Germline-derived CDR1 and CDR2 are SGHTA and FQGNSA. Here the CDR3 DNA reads TGTGCCAGCAATGAACGGGCAGATACGCAGTATTTT. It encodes CASNERADTQYF.

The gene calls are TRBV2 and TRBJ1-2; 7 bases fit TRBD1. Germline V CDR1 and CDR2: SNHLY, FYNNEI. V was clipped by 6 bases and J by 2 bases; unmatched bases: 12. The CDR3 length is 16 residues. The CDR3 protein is CASSGDSLYPNYGYTF. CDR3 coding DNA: TGTGCCAGCAGCGGGGACAGCCTATATCCCAACTATGGCTACACCTTC.

CDR3 DNA: TGTGCCAGCAGGCTCCTCAGGGGGAACACTGAAGCTTTCTTT. Its protein is CASRLLRGNTEAFF. This chain uses TRBV27 with TRBJ1-1; D is possibly TRBD1 (6 bases). The CDR3 runs to 14 residues. Trimming removed 6 bases at V and 1 base at J, with 12 bases between. Germline CDR1 and CDR2: MNHEY and SMNVEV (reference sequence).

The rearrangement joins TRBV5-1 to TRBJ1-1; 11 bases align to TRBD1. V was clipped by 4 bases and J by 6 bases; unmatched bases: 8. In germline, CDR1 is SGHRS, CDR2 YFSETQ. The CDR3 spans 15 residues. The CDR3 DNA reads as TGCGCCAGCAGCCTAGGACAGGGGGCTGTTCCTGAAGCTTTCTTT. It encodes CASSLGQGAVPEAFF.

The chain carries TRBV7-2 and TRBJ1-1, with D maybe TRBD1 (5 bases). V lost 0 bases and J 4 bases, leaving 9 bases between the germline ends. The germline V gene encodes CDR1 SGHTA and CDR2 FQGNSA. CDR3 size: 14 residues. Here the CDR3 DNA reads TGTGCCAGCAGCTTAGCGGGGGGTGCCACTGAAGCTTTCTTT. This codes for CASSLAGGATEAFF.

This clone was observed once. The CDR3 DNA reads as TGTGCCAGCAGCCCGTCCCGGGACAGTTGGGAGACCCAGTACTTC. Encoded protein: CASSPSRDSWETQYF. V is TRBV7-2 and J is TRBJ2-5; 7 positions agree with TRBD1. The CDR3 spans 15 residues. Losses at the gene ends were 5 bases for V and 5 bases for J; bases not matched to a gene: 11. Germline V CDR1 and CDR2: SGHTA, FQGNSA.